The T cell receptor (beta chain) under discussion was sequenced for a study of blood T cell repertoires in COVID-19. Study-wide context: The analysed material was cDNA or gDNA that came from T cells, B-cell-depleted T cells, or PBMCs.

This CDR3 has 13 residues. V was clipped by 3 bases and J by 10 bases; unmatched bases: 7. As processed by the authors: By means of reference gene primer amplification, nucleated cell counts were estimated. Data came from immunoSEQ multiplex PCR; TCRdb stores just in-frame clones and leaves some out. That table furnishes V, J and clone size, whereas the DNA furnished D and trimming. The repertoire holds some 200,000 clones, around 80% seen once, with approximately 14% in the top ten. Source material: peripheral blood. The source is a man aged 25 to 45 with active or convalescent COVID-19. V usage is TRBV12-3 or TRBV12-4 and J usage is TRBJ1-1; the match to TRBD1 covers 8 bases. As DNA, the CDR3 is TGTGCCAGCAGTTTTGAGGACAGGGTAGGAGCTTTCTTT. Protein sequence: CASSFEDRVGAFF.